The rows below give T cell receptor beta chains drawn from one sample of a study of metastatic and nonmetastatic thyroid tumors. MiXCR was used by TCRdb to re-call the PCR reads. The data show 11,000 or so clones, roughly 12% seen once. Sequencing was done on a sample of blood. The receptors shown here come from a female donor with papillary thyroid cancer or a benign thyroid nodule (not recorded which). Some clones in this sample may be carry-over from other donors' samples. CDR3s include the opening cysteine and the closing phenylalanine or tryptophan. A D gene is named only where the DNA matches it firmly. The size field is filled for only some rows; it gives once, few, many or a size class.

d_gene: NA
len: 15
j_gene: TRBJ1-2
v_gene: TRBV9
abundance: NA
CDR3nt: TGTGCCAGCAGCGTAGCCCCAGGGACTAACTATGGCTACACCTTC
CDR3aa: CASSVAPGTNYGYTF

d_gene: TRBD2
len: 17
j_gene: TRBJ2-2
v_gene: TRBV5-1
abundance: many
CDR3nt: TGCGCCAGCAGGCCTAGCGGGGGCTATGGGGACACCGGGGAGCTGTTTTTT
CDR3aa: CASRPSGGYGDTGELFF

d_gene: TRBD1
len: 15
j_gene: TRBJ2-7
v_gene: TRBV5-8
abundance: many
CDR3nt: TGTGCCAGCAGTCCGGGACAGTTCCTTGGGGGCGAGCAGTACTTC
CDR3aa: CASSPGQFLGGEQYF

d_gene: NA
len: 13
j_gene: TRBJ2-7
v_gene: TRBV30
abundance: NA
CDR3nt: TGTGCCTGGAGTGACCTAAACTCCTACGAGCAGTACTTC
CDR3aa: CAWSDLNSYEQYF

d_gene: NA
len: 15
j_gene: TRBJ2-7
v_gene: TRBV7-2
abundance: medium-sized
CDR3nt: TGTGCCAGCAGCTTAGAAAGCGGACTCTCCTACGAGCAGTACTTC
CDR3aa: CASSLESGLSYEQYF

d_gene: NA
len: 14
j_gene: TRBJ2-3
v_gene: TRBV7-6
abundance: many
CDR3nt: TGTGCCAGCAGCCGCCTGTCTGGGGCCGATACGCAGTATTTT
CDR3aa: CASSRLSGADTQYF

d_gene: TRBD2
len: 16
j_gene: TRBJ2-3
v_gene: TRBV3-1
abundance: few
CDR3nt: TGTGCCAGCAGCCTACGACTAGCGGGAGAGGCAGATACGCAGTATTTT
CDR3aa: CASSLRLAGEADTQYF

d_gene: NA
len: 15
j_gene: TRBJ2-7
v_gene: TRBV7-8
abundance: NA
CDR3nt: TGTGCCAGCAGCCACAGTCCGCAGAGCTCCTACGAGCAGTACTTC
CDR3aa: CASSHSPQSSYEQYF

d_gene: NA
len: 17
j_gene: TRBJ1-1
v_gene: TRBV30
abundance: many
CDR3nt: TGTGCCTGGAGTGTCCTACACCCCAGAGATCTGAACACTGAAGCTTTCTTT
CDR3aa: CAWSVLHPRDLNTEAFF

d_gene: NA
len: 14
j_gene: TRBJ1-2
v_gene: TRBV3-1
abundance: medium-sized
CDR3nt: TGTGCCAGCAGCCAAAAACCGACTAACTATGGCTACACCTTC
CDR3aa: CASSQKPTNYGYTF

d_gene: TRBD1
len: 15
j_gene: TRBJ1-2
v_gene: TRBV11-2
abundance: medium-sized
CDR3nt: TGTGCCAGCAGCTTAGATCCGGCAGGGGGCGGGAGCTACACCTTC
CDR3aa: CASSLDPAGGGSYTF

d_gene: TRBD1
len: 15
j_gene: TRBJ2-7
v_gene: TRBV27
abundance: medium-sized
CDR3nt: TGTGCCAGCAGCCCCCTCCCAGGGGGCCTATACGAGCAGTACTTC
CDR3aa: CASSPLPGGLYEQYF

d_gene: TRBD1
len: 13
j_gene: TRBJ2-1
v_gene: TRBV3-1
abundance: many
CDR3nt: TGTGCCAGCAGCTCGACAGGGTACAATGAGCAGTTCTTC
CDR3aa: CASSSTGYNEQFF

d_gene: NA
len: 14
j_gene: TRBJ2-7
v_gene: TRBV3-1
abundance: medium-sized
CDR3nt: TGTGCCAGCAGCCAATTTCTAGGAGGCTACGAGCAGTACTTC
CDR3aa: CASSQFLGGYEQYF

d_gene: NA
len: 16
j_gene: TRBJ2-3
v_gene: TRBV12-3/TRBV12-4
abundance: many
CDR3nt: TGTGCCAGCAGTTTGAGTGTACACAAATTCACAGATACGCAGTATTTT
CDR3aa: CASSLSVHKFTDTQYF

d_gene: TRBD1
len: 16
j_gene: TRBJ2-7
v_gene: TRBV7-3
abundance: NA
CDR3nt: TGTGCCAGCAGCTTAAGGGTCCGGGACAGAATCTACGAGCAGTACTTC
CDR3aa: CASSLRVRDRIYEQYF

d_gene: NA
len: 14
j_gene: TRBJ1-5
v_gene: TRBV9
abundance: once
CDR3nt: TGTGCCAGCAGTGGGGTAGGAGGGAATCAGCCCCAGCATTTT
CDR3aa: CASSGVGGNQPQHF

d_gene: TRBD2
len: 18
j_gene: TRBJ2-2
v_gene: TRBV4-1
abundance: medium-sized
CDR3nt: TGCGCCAGCAGCCAAGACCGGACTAGCGGGTACCACACCGGGGAGCTGTTTTTT
CDR3aa: CASSQDRTSGYHTGELFF

d_gene: NA
len: 13
j_gene: TRBJ2-6
v_gene: TRBV19
abundance: medium-sized
CDR3nt: TGTGCCAGTAGTAGCCCTGGGGCCAACGTCCTGACTTTC
CDR3aa: CASSSPGANVLTF

d_gene: NA
len: 13
j_gene: TRBJ2-5
v_gene: TRBV7-9
abundance: many
CDR3nt: TGTGCCAGCAGCCCAGACAGGACAGAGACCCAGTACTTC
CDR3aa: CASSPDRTETQYF

d_gene: TRBD2
len: 14
j_gene: TRBJ2-1
v_gene: TRBV20-1
abundance: many
CDR3nt: TGCAGTAGGAGCGGGACTAGCGGGAGCGATGAGCAGTTCTTC
CDR3aa: CSRSGTSGSDEQFF

d_gene: NA
len: 13
j_gene: TRBJ2-7
v_gene: TRBV19
abundance: medium-sized
CDR3nt: TGTGCCAGTAGTCCTAAGGGGGGGCAAGGGCAGTACTTC
CDR3aa: CASSPKGGQGQYF

d_gene: TRBD1
len: 15
j_gene: TRBJ2-7
v_gene: TRBV11-2
abundance: medium-sized
CDR3nt: TGTGCCAGCGAGCTTAATACGGGACAGGGCTACGAGCAGTACTTC
CDR3aa: CASELNTGQGYEQYF

d_gene: TRBD1
len: 13
j_gene: TRBJ1-1
v_gene: TRBV30
abundance: medium-sized
CDR3nt: TGTGCCTGGAGACAGGGGGCGGGCACTGAAGCTTTCTTT
CDR3aa: CAWRQGAGTEAFF

d_gene: TRBD1
len: 16
j_gene: TRBJ1-1
v_gene: TRBV9
abundance: many
CDR3nt: TGTGCCAGCAGCGTGGGGACAGGGGCCCTGAACACTGAAGCTTTCTTT
CDR3aa: CASSVGTGALNTEAFF

d_gene: NA
len: 13
j_gene: TRBJ1-1
v_gene: TRBV5-1
abundance: many
CDR3nt: TGCGCCAGCAGCTTGGAGGCGGCAGGGGAAGCTTTCTTT
CDR3aa: CASSLEAAGEAFF

d_gene: TRBD1
len: 14
j_gene: TRBJ2-3
v_gene: TRBV18
abundance: many
CDR3nt: TGTGCCAGCTCACCACCTGTGGGACAGGGGACGCAGTATTTT
CDR3aa: CASSPPVGQGTQYF

d_gene: TRBD1
len: 17
j_gene: TRBJ1-2
v_gene: TRBV5-3
abundance: NA
CDR3nt: TGTGCCAGACCGTCGAGATTACAGGGGGAGTTTAACTATGGCTACACCTTC
CDR3aa: CARPSRLQGEFNYGYTF

d_gene: TRBD1
len: 15
j_gene: TRBJ2-1
v_gene: TRBV5-1
abundance: many
CDR3nt: TGCGCCAGCCGCCCGGGACAGACTTCCTACAATGAGCAGTTCTTC
CDR3aa: CASRPGQTSYNEQFF

d_gene: TRBD1
len: 14
j_gene: TRBJ2-7
v_gene: TRBV20-1
abundance: many
CDR3nt: TGCAGTGCTCCAACAGGGGCGACTTCCTACGAGCAGTACTTC
CDR3aa: CSAPTGATSYEQYF

d_gene: TRBD2
len: 12
j_gene: TRBJ2-5
v_gene: TRBV29-1
abundance: many
CDR3nt: TGCAGCGTGGGGGGGGGGGAAGGGGCCCAGTACTTC
CDR3aa: CSVGGGEGAQYF

d_gene: NA
len: 12
j_gene: TRBJ1-6
v_gene: TRBV20-1
abundance: medium-sized
CDR3nt: TGCAGTGGGAGGCGAGCAAATTCACCCCTCCACTTT
CDR3aa: CSGRRANSPLHF

d_gene: TRBD2
len: 15
j_gene: TRBJ2-7
v_gene: TRBV10-3
abundance: many
CDR3nt: TGTGCCATCAGGGGGGGACTAGCGGGAAACTACGAGCAGTACTTC
CDR3aa: CAIRGGLAGNYEQYF

d_gene: NA
len: 17
j_gene: TRBJ2-7
v_gene: TRBV11-2
abundance: NA
CDR3nt: TGTGCCAGCAGCCCCCCCAGGGTCGGGAATGGGTCCTACGAGCAGTACTTC
CDR3aa: CASSPPRVGNGSYEQYF

d_gene: TRBD2
len: 16
j_gene: TRBJ2-2
v_gene: TRBV18
abundance: many
CDR3nt: TGTGCCAGCTCACAACCGGGACTAGCGAATCCCGGGGAGCTGTTTTTT
CDR3aa: CASSQPGLANPGELFF

d_gene: NA
len: 11
j_gene: TRBJ2-1
v_gene: TRBV5-5
abundance: many
CDR3nt: TGTGCCAACAGTGAGGGCAATGAGCAGTTCTTC
CDR3aa: CANSEGNEQFF

d_gene: TRBD1
len: 17
j_gene: TRBJ2-7
v_gene: TRBV4-1
abundance: NA
CDR3nt: TGCGCCAGCAGCCAAGAGCGGGGACAGGGAAGCTCCTACGAGCAGTACTTC
CDR3aa: CASSQERGQGSSYEQYF

d_gene: TRBD2
len: 15
j_gene: TRBJ2-1
v_gene: TRBV5-4
abundance: many
CDR3nt: TGTGCCAGCGGCAAGACCGGGACTAGCGGGAAAAAGCAGTTCTTC
CDR3aa: CASGKTGTSGKKQFF

d_gene: NA
len: 13
j_gene: TRBJ1-2
v_gene: TRBV11-2
abundance: once
CDR3nt: TGTGCCAGCAGCTTAGCGGTTAACTATGGCTACACCTTC
CDR3aa: CASSLAVNYGYTF

d_gene: TRBD1
len: 14
j_gene: TRBJ2-7
v_gene: TRBV24-1
abundance: few
CDR3nt: TGTGCCACCATAGGACAGGGGGGGGTTTGCGATCAGTACTTC
CDR3aa: CATIGQGGVCDQYF

d_gene: TRBD1
len: 15
j_gene: TRBJ1-2
v_gene: TRBV2
abundance: medium-sized
CDR3nt: TGTGCCAGCAGGGAGACAGGGGGCTCGAACTATGGCTACACCTTC
CDR3aa: CASRETGGSNYGYTF